Following are 26 T cell receptor beta chains from one sample sequenced in a study of blood T cell repertoires in COVID-19. TCRdb keeps only in-frame clones here, not all; method: immunoSEQ multiplex PCR. This table has over 200,000 clones, around nine tenths appearing once. The material sequenced was peripheral blood. Receptor source: a man aged 35 to 55 who had recovered from COVID-19.

V usage is TRBV14 and J usage is TRBJ2-7; possibly TRBD1 for D (6 bases). The CDR3 is 13 residues long. Germline V gene sequence: CDR1 SGHDN, CDR2 FVKESK. V was trimmed by 0 bases and J by 5 bases, leaving 8 bases between them. The CDR3 sequence: CASSQDRGDEQYF. The CDR3 DNA reads TGTGCCAGCAGCCAAGACAGGGGTGACGAGCAGTACTTC.

Worth noting for this clone: Other DNA sequences of this sample code for an identical CDR3. The chain carries TRBV6-5 and TRBJ1-1; a possible D gene is TRBD1 (6 bases). This CDR3 is 14 amino acids long. V was clipped by 5 bases and J by 1 base, with 11 bases between them. In germline, CDR1 is MNHEY, CDR2 SVGAGI. CDR3 residues: CASSPDRWNTEAFF. CDR3 DNA: TGTGCCAGCAGTCCAGACAGGTGGAACACTGAAGCTTTCTTT.

This chain links TRBV11-2 with TRBJ2-3, with TRBD1 matching over 7 bases. Germline CDR1 SGHAT, CDR2 FQNNGV. Trimming took 5 bases from V and 1 from J; bases not matched to a gene: 3. The CDR3 extends over 14 amino acids. The CDR3 sequence: CASSLGTGTDTQYF. DNA of the CDR3: TGTGCCAGCAGCCTGGGGACAGGCACAGATACGCAGTATTTT.

The rearrangement uses TRBV7-9 and TRBJ1-5; 9 nucleotides match TRBD1. The V gene's germline CDR1 is SEHNR and CDR2 FQNEAQ (reference sequence). J lost 2 bases, V lost 3 bases, and 11 bases had no gene match. The CDR3 sequence is 18 residues long. The CDR3 loop reads CASSFFGGQGAGNQPQHF. In DNA form, the CDR3 reads TGTGCCAGCAGCTTTTTCGGGGGACAGGGAGCGGGCAATCAGCCCCAGCATTTT.

The chain recombines TRBV6-2 or TRBV6-3 with TRBJ2-7; D uncertain. The V gene lost 6 bases and the J gene lost 5 bases, with 11 bases spanning the gap. The CDR3 extends over 12 amino acids. Germline V CDR1 and CDR2: MNHEY, SVGEGT. CDR3 DNA sequence: TGTGCCAGCAGCCCCCGGTTTCACGAGCAGTACTTC. Residues: CASSPRFHEQYF.

In its sample, this clone was seen a few times. The chain is built from TRBV5-6 and TRBJ1-6; 9 bases fit TRBD1. There are 15 residues in the CDR3. With V trimmed by 4 bases and J by 7 bases, 6 bases remained unmatched. Looked up from germline, CDR1 is SGHDT and CDR2 is YYEEEE. The CDR3: CASSGGQGKNSPLHF. CDR3 coding DNA: TGTGCCAGCAGCGGGGGACAGGGAAAAAATTCACCCCTCCACTTT.

The chain employs TRBV5-4 and TRBJ2-2; 8 nucleotides align to TRBD1. This CDR3 contains 16 residues. Trimming cost V 2 bases and J 4 bases; bases outside gene matches: 7. Per germline, CDR1 SGHNT and CDR2 YYREEE (reference sequence). This chain's CDR3 is CASSLQGGAVTGELFF. The CDR3 region has the DNA TGTGCCAGCAGCTTACAGGGGGGAGCGGTCACCGGGGAGCTGTTTTTT.

The rearrangement joins TRBV19 to TRBJ1-1; D perhaps matches TRBD1 (6 bases). V gave up 5 bases and J gave up 3 bases, with 13 bases separating them. The CDR3 totals 14 residues. Germline assignment: CDR1 LNHDA and CDR2 SQIVND (reference sequence). The DNA for the CDR3 is TGTGCCAGTAGTCGGACGCGGGGGCACACTGAAGCTTTCTTT. This sequence encodes CASSRTRGHTEAFF.

The chain recombines TRBV5-1 with TRBJ2-3, with 7 bases lining up with TRBD2. Per germline, CDR1 SGHRS and CDR2 YFSETQ. The J segment lost 2 bases and the V segment lost 0 bases, leaving 6 bases of the junction unmatched. The length of the CDR3 is 16 residues. The CDR3 nucleotides are TGCGCCAGCAGCTTGGTAGACGGGGGGATCACAGATACGCAGTATTTT. Its translation: CASSLVDGGITDTQYF.

The chain carries TRBV5-1 and TRBJ2-7; 11 bases align to TRBD1. Germline V gene data show CDR1 as SGHRS and CDR2 as YFSETQ. J lost 0 bases, V lost 3 bases, and 8 bases had no gene match. The CDR3 is made up of 17 amino acids. The CDR3 loop is CASSSRGTGGVSYEQYF. Here the CDR3 DNA reads TGCGCCAGCAGCTCACGGGGGACAGGGGGAGTCTCCTACGAGCAGTACTTC.

This clone showed up just a few times. The chain employs TRBV12-3 or TRBV12-4 and TRBJ2-5; 7 bases match TRBD2. Trimming at V came to 5 bases and at J to 5 bases, leaving 5 bases not matched to a gene. The CDR3 length is 13 residues. The CDR3 nucleotides read TGTGCCAGCAGTCCCCGGGGGGTCGAGACCCAGTACTTC. Protein sequence: CASSPRGVETQYF.

This clone was seen only a few times. The rearrangement links TRBV5-1 to TRBJ2-1; maybe TRBD2 (6 bases). V lost 3 bases and J lost 4, with 17 bases in between. The CDR3 has 16 residues. Germline lookup yields CDR1 SGHRS and CDR2 YFSETQ. This chain's CDR3 is CASSSPTSPPYNEQFF. The CDR3 DNA follows: TGCGCCAGCAGCTCCCCGACTAGTCCCCCTTACAATGAGCAGTTCTTC.

This chain joins TRBV28 and TRBJ1-2; 9 bases align to TRBD1. The CDR3 sequence is 16 residues long. The V and J ends lost 5 bases and 4 bases, in that order; junction bases with no gene match: 11. CDR1 and CDR2 (germline): MDHEN, SYDVKM. CDR3 nucleotides: TGTGCCAGCAGTCGCGACCAAACAGGGGGCCCCTATGGCTACACCTTC. Translation gives CASSRDQTGGPYGYTF.

The genes are TRBV5-4 and TRBJ2-6; D not certain. The CDR3 contains 17 residues. Trimming removed 1 base from V and 0 bases from J, with 11 bases in between. Germline assignment: CDR1 SGHNT and CDR2 YYREEE (reference sequence). The CDR3 coding sequence is TGTGCCAGCAGCTTGCGTAAACTACCCTCTGGGGCCAACGTCCTGACTTTC. Translation gives CASSLRKLPSGANVLTF.

This chain links TRBV18 with TRBJ1-6; 11 nucleotides match TRBD1. Per germline, CDR1 KGHSH and CDR2 LQKENI. Germline trimming cut 6 bases from V and 7 bases from J; bases unmatched to any gene: 5. This CDR3 has 15 amino acids. CDR3 sequence: CASSGQGAQNSPLHF. In nucleotides, the CDR3 is TGTGCCAGCTCCGGACAGGGGGCTCAAAATTCACCCCTCCACTTT.

This chain links TRBV6-5 with TRBJ2-3; D may be TRBD1 (6 bases). The V gene lost 6 bases and the J gene lost 1 base, with 14 bases spanning the gap. The CDR3 has 15 residues. From germline, CDR1 is MNHEY and CDR2 SVGAGI. CDR3 amino acids: CASRVMAGGTDTQYF. The DNA for the CDR3 is TGTGCCAGCAGGGTTATGGCAGGGGGCACAGATACGCAGTATTTT.

This chain joins TRBV30 and TRBJ2-3; no definite D call. V was pared by 4 bases and J by 0 bases, with 5 bases between. The CDR3 is made up of 12 amino acids. The germline V gene encodes CDR1 GTSNPN and CDR2 SVGIG (reference sequence). CDR3 coding DNA: TGTGCCTGGAAAGCGAGCACAGATACGCAGTATTTT. As protein: CAWKASTDTQYF.

This clone was observed a single time. The chain joins TRBV29-1 to TRBJ1-5; D is unresolved. V lost 5 bases, J lost 4 bases, and 15 bases lay in between. This CDR3 comprises 14 residues. Germline CDR1 and CDR2: SQVTM and ANQGSEA. The CDR3 region has the DNA TGCAGCGTTCTTTTGGCGGGCCCGAATCAGCCCCAGCATTTT. This gives the protein CSVLLAGPNQPQHF. The whole variable domain, filled in from reference TRBV29-1 and TRBJ1-5, reads SAVISQKPSRDICQRGTSLTIQCQVDSQVTMMFWYRQQPGQSLTLIATANQGSEATYESGFVIDKFPISRPNLTFSTLTVSNMSPEDSSIYLCSVLLAGPNQPQHFGDGTRLSIL.

The chain recombines TRBV19 with TRBJ2-5; D is perhaps TRBD2 (7 bases). This CDR3 comprises 15 residues. Trimming removed 6 bases at V and 2 bases at J, with 16 bases between. Per the germline V gene, CDR1 is LNHDA and CDR2 is SQIVND (reference sequence). The CDR3 loop is CASRGGASGQETQYF. The CDR3 nucleotides are TGTGCCAGTAGAGGGGGGGCTAGCGGACAAGAGACCCAGTACTTC.

V and J are TRBV7-9 and TRBJ2-7; no clear D. Germline assignment: CDR1 SEHNR and CDR2 FQNEAQ (reference sequence). The CDR3 runs 13 residues. The V end lost 5 bases, the J end lost 2 bases, and 10 bases lay between the germline ends. The CDR3 loop reads CASSDVSTYEQYF. The DNA of the CDR3 is TGTGCCAGCAGCGATGTGAGCACCTACGAGCAGTACTTC.

This clone was seen more than once but under ten times. The V call is TRBV9, the J call TRBJ1-5; no clear D. Per the germline V gene, CDR1 is SGDLS and CDR2 is YYNGEE. The V gene lost 2 bases and the J gene lost 0 bases, with 9 bases spanning the gap. The CDR3 loop spans 15 amino acids. CDR3 sequence: CASSVGDNSNQPQHF. The CDR3 nucleotides read TGTGCCAGCAGCGTCGGGGATAATAGCAATCAGCCCCAGCATTTT.

This chain connects TRBV5-5 to TRBJ1-5; TRBD1 is a possible D gene (5 bases). Germline-derived CDR1 and CDR2 are SGHKS and YYEKEE (reference sequence). Trimming cost V 4 bases and J 6 bases, with 17 bases left between them. This CDR3 is built from 15 residues. The CDR3 nucleotides read TGTGCCAGCAGCCCCGGGGCGGGGTACGGTCAGCCCCAGCATTTT. Protein product: CASSPGAGYGQPQHF.

The rearrangement joins TRBV2 to TRBJ2-3, with 11 bases identical to TRBD2. Germline CDR1 SNHLY, CDR2 FYNNEI. With 8 bases clipped from V and 7 bases from J, the junction kept 5 bases outside the gene matches. This CDR3 comprises 13 residues. In nucleotides, the CDR3 is TGTGCCAGCTTAGCGGGAGGGTTAAATACGCAGTATTTT. Its translation is CASLAGGLNTQYF.

The CDR3 loop is CASSLKGDYGYTF. In DNA, the CDR3 is TGTGCCAGCAGTCTAAAGGGGGACTATGGCTACACCTTC. V gene TRBV6-2 or TRBV6-3 combines with J gene TRBJ1-2, with D possibly being TRBD1 (6 bases). CDR3 length: 13 residues. The V and J ends lost 5 bases and 3 bases respectively, with 10 bases between them. Germline CDR1 reads MNHEY; CDR2 reads SVGEGT.

This chain uses TRBV24-1 with TRBJ2-1; D gene uncertain. Germline lookup yields CDR1 KGHDR and CDR2 SFDVKD. The CDR3 consists of 13 residues. V shed 0 bases and J shed 7 bases, with 6 bases lying between them. The CDR3 region is CATSDLTGNEQFF. The CDR3 DNA follows: TGTGCCACCAGTGATTTGACCGGGAATGAGCAGTTCTTC.

The rearrangement uses TRBV11-2 and TRBJ1-1, with 7 bases that match TRBD1. The germline V gene encodes CDR1 SGHAT and CDR2 FQNNGV. The V gene end was trimmed by 5 bases and the J gene end by 0 bases; junction bases not matched to a gene: 6. CDR3 length: 15 residues. DNA for the CDR3: TGTGCCAGCAGCCCCAGGGGGGCCTTGAACACTGAAGCTTTCTTT. Translated, it gives CASSPRGALNTEAFF.